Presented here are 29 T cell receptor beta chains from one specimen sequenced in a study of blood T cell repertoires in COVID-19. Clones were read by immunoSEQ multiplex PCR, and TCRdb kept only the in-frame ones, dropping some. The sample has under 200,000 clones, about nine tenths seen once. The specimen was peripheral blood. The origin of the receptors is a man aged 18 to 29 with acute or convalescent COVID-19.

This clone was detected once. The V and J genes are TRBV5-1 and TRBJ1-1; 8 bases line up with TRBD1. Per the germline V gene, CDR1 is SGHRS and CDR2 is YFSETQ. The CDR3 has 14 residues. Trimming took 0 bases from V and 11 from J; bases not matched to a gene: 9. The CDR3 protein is CASSLEGTGTEAFF. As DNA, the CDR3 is TGCGCCAGCAGCTTGGAAGGGACAGGTACCGAGGCTTTCTTT.

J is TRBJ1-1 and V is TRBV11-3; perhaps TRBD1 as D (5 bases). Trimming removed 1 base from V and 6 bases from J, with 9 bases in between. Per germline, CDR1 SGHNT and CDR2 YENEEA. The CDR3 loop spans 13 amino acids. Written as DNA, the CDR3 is TGTGCCAGCAGCTTAGTGGAGACAGCTGAAGCTTTCTTT. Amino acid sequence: CASSLVETAEAFF.

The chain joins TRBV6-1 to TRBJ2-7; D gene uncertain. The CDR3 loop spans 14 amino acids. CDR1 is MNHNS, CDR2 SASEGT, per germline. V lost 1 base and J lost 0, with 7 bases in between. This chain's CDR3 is CASSEVNSSYEQYF. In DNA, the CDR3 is TGTGCCAGCAGTGAAGTCAACAGCTCCTACGAGCAGTACTTC.

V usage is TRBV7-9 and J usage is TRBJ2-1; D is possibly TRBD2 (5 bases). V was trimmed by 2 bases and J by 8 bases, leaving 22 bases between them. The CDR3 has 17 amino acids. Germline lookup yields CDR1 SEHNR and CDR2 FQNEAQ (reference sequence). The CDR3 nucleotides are TGTGCCAGCAGCTTAATCTTATCGGACCCTCGGGAATATGAGCAGTTCTTC. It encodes CASSLILSDPREYEQFF.

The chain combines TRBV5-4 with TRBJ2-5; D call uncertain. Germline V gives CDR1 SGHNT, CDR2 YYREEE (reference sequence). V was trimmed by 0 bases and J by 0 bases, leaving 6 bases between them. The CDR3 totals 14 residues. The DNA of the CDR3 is TGTGCCAGCAGCTTGGGAACATACCAAGAGACCCAGTACTTC. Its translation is CASSLGTYQETQYF.

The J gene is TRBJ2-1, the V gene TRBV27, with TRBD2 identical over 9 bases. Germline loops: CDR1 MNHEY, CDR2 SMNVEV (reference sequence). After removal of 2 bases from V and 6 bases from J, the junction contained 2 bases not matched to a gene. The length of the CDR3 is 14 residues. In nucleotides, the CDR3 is TGTGCCAGCAGTTTAGCGGGAGGGCCCAATGAGCAGTTCTTC. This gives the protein CASSLAGGPNEQFF.

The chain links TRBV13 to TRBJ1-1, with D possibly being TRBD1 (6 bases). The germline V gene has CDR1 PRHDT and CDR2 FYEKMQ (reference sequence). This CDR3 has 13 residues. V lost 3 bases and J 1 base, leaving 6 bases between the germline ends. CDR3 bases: TGTGCCAGCAGCTTGGGACAGAACACTGAAGCTTTCTTT. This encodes CASSLGQNTEAFF.

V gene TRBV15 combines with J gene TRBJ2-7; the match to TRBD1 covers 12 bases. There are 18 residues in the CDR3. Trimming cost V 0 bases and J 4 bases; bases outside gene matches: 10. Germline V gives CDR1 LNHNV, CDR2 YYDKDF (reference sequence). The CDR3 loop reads CATSREGPGTGGQYEQYF. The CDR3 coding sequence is TGTGCCACCAGCAGAGAAGGACCAGGGACAGGGGGCCAGTACGAGCAGTACTTC.

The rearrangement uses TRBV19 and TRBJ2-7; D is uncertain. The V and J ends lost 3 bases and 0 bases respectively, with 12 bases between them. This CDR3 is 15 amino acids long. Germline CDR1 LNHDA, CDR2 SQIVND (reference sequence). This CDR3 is CASSILAVSSYEQYF. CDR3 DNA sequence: TGTGCCAGTAGTATCCTCGCGGTAAGCTCCTACGAGCAGTACTTC. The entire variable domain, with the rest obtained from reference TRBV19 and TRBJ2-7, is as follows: DGGITQSPKYLFRKEGQNVTLSCEQNLNHDAMYWYRQDPGQGLRLIYYSQIVNDFQKGDIAEGYSVSREKKESFPLTVTSAQKNPTAFYLCASSILAVSSYEQYFGPGTRLTVT.

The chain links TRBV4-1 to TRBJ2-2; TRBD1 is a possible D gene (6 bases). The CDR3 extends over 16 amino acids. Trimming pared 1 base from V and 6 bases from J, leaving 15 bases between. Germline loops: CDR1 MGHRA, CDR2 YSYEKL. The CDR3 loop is CASSQVRPPGAGELFF. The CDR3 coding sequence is TGCGCCAGCAGCCAAGTTCGACCCCCAGGGGCCGGGGAGCTGTTTTTT.

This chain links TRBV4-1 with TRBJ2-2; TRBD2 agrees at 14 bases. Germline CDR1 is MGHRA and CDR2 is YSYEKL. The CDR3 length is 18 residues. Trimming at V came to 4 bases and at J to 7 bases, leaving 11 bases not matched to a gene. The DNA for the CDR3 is TGCGCCAGCAGCCCCCGGACGGGACTAGCGGGAGTGGGCGGGGAGCTGTTTTTT. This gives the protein CASSPRTGLAGVGGELFF.

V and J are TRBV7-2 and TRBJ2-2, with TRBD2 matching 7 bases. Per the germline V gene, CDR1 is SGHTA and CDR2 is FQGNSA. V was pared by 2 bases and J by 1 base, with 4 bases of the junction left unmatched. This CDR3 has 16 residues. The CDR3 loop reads CASSLMASGNTGELFF. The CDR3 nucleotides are TGTGCCAGCAGCTTAATGGCTAGCGGGAACACCGGGGAGCTGTTTTTT.

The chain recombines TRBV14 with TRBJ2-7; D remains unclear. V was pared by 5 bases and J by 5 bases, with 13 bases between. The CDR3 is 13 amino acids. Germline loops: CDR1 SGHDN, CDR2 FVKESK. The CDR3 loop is CASSSLPSHEQYF. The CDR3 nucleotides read TGTGCCAGCAGCTCCCTCCCGTCTCACGAGCAGTACTTC.

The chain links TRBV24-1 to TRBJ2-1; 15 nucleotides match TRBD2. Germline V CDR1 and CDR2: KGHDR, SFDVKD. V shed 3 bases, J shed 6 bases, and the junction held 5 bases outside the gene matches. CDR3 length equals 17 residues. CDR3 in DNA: TGTGCCACCAGTGATCGGACTAGCGGGAGGGTCGGCAATGAGCAGTTCTTC. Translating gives CATSDRTSGRVGNEQFF.

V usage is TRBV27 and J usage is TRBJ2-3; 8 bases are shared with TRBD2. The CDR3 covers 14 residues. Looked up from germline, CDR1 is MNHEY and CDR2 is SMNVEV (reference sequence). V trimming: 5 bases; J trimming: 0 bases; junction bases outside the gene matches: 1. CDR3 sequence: CASSPGGSTDTQYF. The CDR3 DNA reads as TGTGCCAGCAGTCCGGGGGGGAGCACAGATACGCAGTATTTT.

This CDR3 is CASRRTGGKEKLFF. The CDR3 DNA reads as TGCGCCAGCAGACGGACAGGGGGAAAAGAAAAACTGTTTTTT. The chain has TRBV5-1 and TRBJ1-4; 10 bases match TRBD1. Germline V gene data show CDR1 as SGHRS and CDR2 as YFSETQ. J was trimmed by 8 bases and V by 5 bases; bases with no gene match: 6. This CDR3 has 14 residues.

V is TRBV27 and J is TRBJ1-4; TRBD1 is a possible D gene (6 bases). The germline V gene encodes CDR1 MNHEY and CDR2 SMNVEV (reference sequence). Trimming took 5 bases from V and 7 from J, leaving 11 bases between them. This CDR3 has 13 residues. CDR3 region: CASSHPTGEKLFF. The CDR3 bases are TGTGCCAGCAGTCACCCGACAGGTGAAAAACTGTTTTTT.

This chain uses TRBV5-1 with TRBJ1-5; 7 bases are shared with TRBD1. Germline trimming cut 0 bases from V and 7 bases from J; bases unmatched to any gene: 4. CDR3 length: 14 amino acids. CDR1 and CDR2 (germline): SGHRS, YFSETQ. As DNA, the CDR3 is TGCGCCAGCAGCTTGGACTCAGGGGGGCAGCCCCAGCATTTT. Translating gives CASSLDSGGQPQHF.

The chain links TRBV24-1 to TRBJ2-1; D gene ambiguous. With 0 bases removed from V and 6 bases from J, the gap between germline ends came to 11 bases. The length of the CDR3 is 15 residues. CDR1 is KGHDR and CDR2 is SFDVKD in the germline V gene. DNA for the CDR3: TGTGCCACCAGTGATTTGAATCCCCCCCGCAATGAGCAGTTCTTC. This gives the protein CATSDLNPPRNEQFF.

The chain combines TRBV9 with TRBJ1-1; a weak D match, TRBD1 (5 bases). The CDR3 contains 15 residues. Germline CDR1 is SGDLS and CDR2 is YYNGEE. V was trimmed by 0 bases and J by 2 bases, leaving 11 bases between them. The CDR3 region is CASSVEWGVNTEAFF. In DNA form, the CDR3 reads TGTGCCAGCAGCGTAGAATGGGGGGTAAACACTGAAGCTTTCTTT.

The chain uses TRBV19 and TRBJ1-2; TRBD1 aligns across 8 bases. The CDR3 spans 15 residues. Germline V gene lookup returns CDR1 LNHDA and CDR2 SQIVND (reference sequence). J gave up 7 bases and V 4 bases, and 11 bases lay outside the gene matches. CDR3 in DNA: TGTGCCAGTAGTACTACGACAGGGGACCAAGGTGGCTACACCTTC. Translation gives CASSTTTGDQGGYTF.

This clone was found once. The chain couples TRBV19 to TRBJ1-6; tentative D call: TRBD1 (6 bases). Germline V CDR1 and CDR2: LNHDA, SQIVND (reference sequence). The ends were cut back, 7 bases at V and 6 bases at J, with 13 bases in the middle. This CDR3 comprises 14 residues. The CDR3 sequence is CASKHQGFNSPLHF. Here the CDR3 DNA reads TGTGCCAGTAAACACCAGGGGTTTAATTCACCCCTCCACTTT.

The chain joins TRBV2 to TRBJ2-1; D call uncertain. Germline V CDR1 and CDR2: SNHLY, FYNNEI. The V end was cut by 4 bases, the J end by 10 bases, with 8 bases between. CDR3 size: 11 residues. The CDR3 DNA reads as TGTGCCAGCAGTGTAGTCTGGGAGCAGTTCTTC. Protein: CASSVVWEQFF.

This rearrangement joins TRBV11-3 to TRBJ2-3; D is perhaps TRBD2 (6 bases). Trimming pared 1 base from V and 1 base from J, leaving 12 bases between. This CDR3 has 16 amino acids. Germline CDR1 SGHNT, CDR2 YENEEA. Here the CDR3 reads CASSLAGDAGTDTQYF. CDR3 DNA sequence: TGTGCCAGCAGCTTAGCGGGAGATGCTGGCACAGATACGCAGTATTTT.

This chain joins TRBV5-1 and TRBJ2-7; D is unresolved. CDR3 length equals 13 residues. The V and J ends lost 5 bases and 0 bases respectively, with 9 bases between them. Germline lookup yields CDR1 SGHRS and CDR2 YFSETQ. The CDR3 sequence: CASRATASYEQYF. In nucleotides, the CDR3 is TGCGCCAGCAGGGCCACAGCCTCCTACGAGCAGTACTTC. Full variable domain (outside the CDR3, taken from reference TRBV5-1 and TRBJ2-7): KAGVTQTPRYLIKTRGQQVTLSCSPISGHRSVSWYQQTPGQGLQFLFEYFSETQRNKGNFPGRFSGRQFSNSRSEMNVSTLELGDSALYLCASRATASYEQYFGPGTRLTVT.

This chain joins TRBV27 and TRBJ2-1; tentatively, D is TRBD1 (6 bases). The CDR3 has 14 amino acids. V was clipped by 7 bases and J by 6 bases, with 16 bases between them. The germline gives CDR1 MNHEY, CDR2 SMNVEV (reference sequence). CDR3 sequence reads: CASIPTGSGNEQFF. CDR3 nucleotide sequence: TGTGCCAGCATCCCGACAGGCTCGGGCAATGAGCAGTTCTTC.

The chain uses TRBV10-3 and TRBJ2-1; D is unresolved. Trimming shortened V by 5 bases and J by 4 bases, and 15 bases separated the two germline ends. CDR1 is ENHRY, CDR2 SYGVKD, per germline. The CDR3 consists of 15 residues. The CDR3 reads CAISLDASGYNEQFF. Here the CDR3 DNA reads TGTGCCATCAGTCTAGACGCCAGTGGTTACAATGAGCAGTTCTTC.

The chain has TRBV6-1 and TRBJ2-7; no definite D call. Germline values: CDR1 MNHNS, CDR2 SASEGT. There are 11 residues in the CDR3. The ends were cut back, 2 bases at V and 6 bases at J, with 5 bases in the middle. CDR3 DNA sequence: TGTGCCAGCAGTGAATTATTCGAGCAGTACTTC. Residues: CASSELFEQYF.

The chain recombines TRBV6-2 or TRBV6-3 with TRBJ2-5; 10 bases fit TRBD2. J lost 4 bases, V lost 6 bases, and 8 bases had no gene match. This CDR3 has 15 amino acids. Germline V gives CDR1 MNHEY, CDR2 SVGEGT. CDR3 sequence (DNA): TGTGCCAGCAGCGGACTAGCGGAAAAGGGAGAGACCCAGTACTTC. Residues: CASSGLAEKGETQYF.